These T cell receptor beta chains were read from a single sample in a study of T-cell memory formation after mild COVID-19. TCRdb re-called the 5' RACE reads with MiXCR, one entry per CDR3 protein. The table has around 320,000 distinct CDR3 sequences, around 30% seen once; the top ten hold about 13%. The sample consisted of PBMCs or a T cell subset sorted from them (not recorded which). These receptors were obtained from an adult woman who had mild COVID-19 (a few samples of this study predate the infection). Cell type and time point are not known. The CDR3 runs from the conserved cysteine through the conserved F or W. The D gene is left open where the match is weak. Size values are once, few and many counts, or a class for expanded clones, and some rows have none.

>few|TRBV29-1|TRBD2|TRBJ2-7
CSVASGTSREQYF
TGCAGCGTTGCTAGCGGGACGAGCAGGGAGCAGTACTTC
>NA|TRBV19|NA|TRBJ1-3
CASSTGTLSGNTIYF
TGTGCCAGTAGCACCGGGACCCTCTCTGGAAACACCATATATTTT
>NA|TRBV5-1|NA|TRBJ2-7
CASSLVPGNYEQYF
TGCGCCAGCAGCTTGGTTCCGGGAAACTACGAGCAGTACTTC
>NA|TRBV4-2|TRBD1|TRBJ2-1
CASSRDRDGGSYNEQFF
TGTGCCAGCAGCCGGGACAGGGACGGGGGGTCCTACAATGAGCAGTTCTTC
>few|TRBV7-8|TRBD1|TRBJ2-3
CASSPRQGFADTQYF
TGTGCCAGCAGCCCTCGACAGGGTTTCGCAGATACGCAGTATTTT
>NA|TRBV6-5|NA|TRBJ2-5
CASSYSSRSPQETQYF
TGTGCCAGCAGTTACTCGAGTAGGTCCCCCCAAGAGACCCAGTACTTC
>NA|TRBV6-5|TRBD1|TRBJ2-2
CASSRTGKTGELFF
TGTGCCAGCAGTAGGACAGGGAAGACCGGGGAGCTGTTTTTT
>NA|TRBV29-1|NA|TRBJ1-2
CSVRQDAPNYGYTF
TGCAGCGTACGACAGGACGCTCCTAACTATGGCTACACCTTC
>few|TRBV2|TRBD2|TRBJ2-5
CASLAGETQYF
TGTGCCAGCCTAGCGGGGGAGACCCAGTACTTC
>few|TRBV5-1|TRBD1|TRBJ2-5
CASSWMGQQQETQYF
TGCGCCAGCAGCTGGATGGGACAGCAACAAGAGACCCAGTACTTC
>NA|TRBV7-2|NA|TRBJ1-5
CASSLLVVGGQPQHF
TGTGCCAGCAGCTTATTGGTGGTGGGGGGTCAGCCCCAGCATTTT
>NA|TRBV30|NA|TRBJ1-1
CAWKPTGVTEAFF
TGTGCCTGGAAACCAACGGGGGTCACTGAAGCTTTCTTT
>few|TRBV5-1|NA|TRBJ2-4
CASSSDGLLAKNIQYF
TGCGCCAGCAGTTCCGACGGACTTCTAGCCAAAAACATTCAGTACTTC
>NA|TRBV5-6|TRBD2|TRBJ2-5
CASSLDASGSTETQYF
TGTGCCAGCAGCTTGGATGCTAGCGGGAGTACAGAGACCCAGTACTTC
>many|TRBV27|NA|TRBJ1-1
CASSRLGNTEAFF
TGTGCCAGCAGCCGCCTCGGGAACACTGAAGCTTTCTTT
>NA|TRBV6-5|TRBD2|TRBJ2-1
CASSPGAGGRDEQFF
TGTGCCAGCAGCCCAGGAGCGGGGGGCCGTGACGAGCAGTTCTTC
>few|TRBV20-1|TRBD2|TRBJ2-1
CSASKRGGPGNEQFF
TGCAGTGCGAGCAAGCGGGGGGGCCCTGGAAATGAGCAGTTCTTC
>NA|TRBV29-1|TRBD2|TRBJ2-1
CSVGTSGTNEQFF
TGCAGCGTTGGGACTAGCGGTACCAATGAGCAGTTCTTC
>NA|TRBV12-3/TRBV12-4|NA|TRBJ1-2
CASSRDPGVEGYTF
TGTGCCAGCAGTCGTGACCCAGGGGTGGAGGGCTACACCTTC
>few|TRBV7-3|NA|TRBJ2-1
CASSSPAGSYNEQFF
TGTGCCAGCAGCTCACCGGCGGGATCCTACAATGAGCAGTTCTTC
>NA|TRBV5-5|NA|TRBJ2-1
CASRIKGPDLPGQFF
TGTGCCAGCAGGATTAAAGGTCCCGACCTACCGGGGCAGTTCTTC
>NA|TRBV4-2|TRBD2|TRBJ2-1
CASSQAGTSGSYEQFF
TGTGCCAGCAGCCAAGCTGGGACTAGCGGGAGTTATGAGCAGTTCTTC
>NA|TRBV7-2|NA|TRBJ1-4
CASSLGGGFNEKLFF
TGTGCCAGCAGCTTAGGTGGCGGATTCAATGAAAAACTGTTTTTT
>few|TRBV4-1|NA|TRBJ2-7
CASSQTGRREQYF
TGCGCCAGCAGCCAGACGGGACGCCGCGAGCAGTACTTC
>NA|TRBV6-5|NA|TRBJ1-2
CASSWQGRDNYGYTF
TGTGCCAGCAGTTGGCAGGGGAGGGACAACTATGGCTACACCTTC
>few|TRBV7-8|NA|TRBJ2-1
CASSLEPVNNEQFF
TGTGCCAGCAGCTTAGAACCAGTGAACAATGAGCAGTTCTTC